The present T cell receptor (beta chain) was sequenced within a study of cytomegalovirus exposure and HLA in healthy donors. Looking at the study overall: From donors who were HLA-typed, an early data release held approximately 84 million unique TCRs. Of the donors genotyped, several hundred in all, over 80% fell in the Caucasian-associated ancestry cluster.

About this clone: Its specificity is not known.

The PCR ran on 60 Vbeta and 13 Jbeta primers. In the authors' methods: Later work found about 80 million unique TCR beta chains, with around 10 million shared. Libraries were prepared by immunoSEQ multiplex PCR; TCRdb keeps only in-frame clonotypes and omits some of them. That table gives V, J and clone size, and the DNA gave D and trimming. The sample records roughly 190,000 clones, over 60% being singletons. V lost 4 bases, J lost 1 base, and 6 bases stayed unmatched. Germline V gene data show CDR1 as SQVTM and CDR2 as ANQGSEA. This CDR3 contains 15 residues. Findings of the study overall: The study had only CMV serostatus as immune exposure information.

This chain links TRBV29-1 with TRBJ2-3, with 9 positions matching TRBD1. Sample: PBMCs. The clonotype comes from a woman between 40 and 50 years old in good health and CMV-seronegative. In DNA, the CDR3 is TGCAGCGTTGTGGACAGGGGTCGGGGCACAGATACGCAGTATTTT. It codes for CSVVDRGRGTDTQYF.